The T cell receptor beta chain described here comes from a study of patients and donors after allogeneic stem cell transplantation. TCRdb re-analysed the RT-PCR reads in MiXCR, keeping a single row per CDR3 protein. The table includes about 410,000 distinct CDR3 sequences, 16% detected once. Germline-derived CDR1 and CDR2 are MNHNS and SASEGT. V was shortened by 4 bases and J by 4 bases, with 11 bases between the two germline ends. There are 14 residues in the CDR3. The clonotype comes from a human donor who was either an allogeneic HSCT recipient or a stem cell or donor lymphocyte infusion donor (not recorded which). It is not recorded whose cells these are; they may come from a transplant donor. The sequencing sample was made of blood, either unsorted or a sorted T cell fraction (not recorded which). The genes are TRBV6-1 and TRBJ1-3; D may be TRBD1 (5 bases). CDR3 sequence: CASSVRVSGNTIYF. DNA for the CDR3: TGTGCCAGCAGTGTCAGGGTGTCGGGAAACACCATATATTTT.